A single T cell receptor (beta chain) is shown here with its context. Its specificity is unknown. Intraepithelial and lamina propria lymphocytes were released after the graft tissue was processed. This CDR3 is 17 amino acids long. In germline, CDR1 is SNHLY, CDR2 FYNNEI. The V gene lost 0 bases and the J gene lost 6 bases, with 21 bases spanning the gap. This entry is derived from a study of graft-versus-host responses after intestinal transplantation. Notes on the study in general: Early after transplant, HvG declines were associated with peak levels of circulating GvH clones.

The assay was immunoSEQ multiplex PCR, and TCRdb's table has in-frame clones only and misses some. This table has about 30,000 clones, over 60% appearing once. The material was ileum tissue, obtained 98 days after intestinal transplantation. The rearrangement uses TRBV2 and TRBJ2-7; the D gene is possibly TRBD1 (5 bases). The sequence was obtained from a human patient who received an intestinal transplant, so some T cells may come from the graft donor. The CDR3 region is CASSEAGQDALGAEQYF. The CDR3, as DNA: TGTGCCAGCAGTGAAGCTGGGCAGGACGCGCTAGGGGCCGAGCAGTACTTC.